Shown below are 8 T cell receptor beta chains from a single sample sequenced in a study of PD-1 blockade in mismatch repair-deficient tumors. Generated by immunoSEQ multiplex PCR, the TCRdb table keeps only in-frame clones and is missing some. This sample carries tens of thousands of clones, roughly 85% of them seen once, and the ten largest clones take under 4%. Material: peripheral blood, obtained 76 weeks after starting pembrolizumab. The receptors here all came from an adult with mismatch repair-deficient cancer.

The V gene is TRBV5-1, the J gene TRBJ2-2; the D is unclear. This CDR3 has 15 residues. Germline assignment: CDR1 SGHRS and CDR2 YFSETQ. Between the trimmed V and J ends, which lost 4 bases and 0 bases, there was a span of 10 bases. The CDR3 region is CASSTDHANTGELFF. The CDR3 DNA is TGCGCCAGCAGCACGGACCACGCGAACACCGGGGAGCTGTTTTTT.

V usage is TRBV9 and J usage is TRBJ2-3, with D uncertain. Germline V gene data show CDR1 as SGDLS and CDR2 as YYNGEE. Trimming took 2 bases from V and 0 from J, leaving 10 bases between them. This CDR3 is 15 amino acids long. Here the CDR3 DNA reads TGTGCCAGCAGCGTCGGTAGCCCTAGCACAGATACGCAGTATTTT. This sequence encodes CASSVGSPSTDTQYF.

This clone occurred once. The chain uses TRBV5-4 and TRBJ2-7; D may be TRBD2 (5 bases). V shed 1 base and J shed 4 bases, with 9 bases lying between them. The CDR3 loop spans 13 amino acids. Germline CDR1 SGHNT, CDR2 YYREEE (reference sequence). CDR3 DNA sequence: TGTGCCAGCAGCTTGAAAGGAGGATACGAGCAGTACTTC. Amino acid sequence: CASSLKGGYEQYF.

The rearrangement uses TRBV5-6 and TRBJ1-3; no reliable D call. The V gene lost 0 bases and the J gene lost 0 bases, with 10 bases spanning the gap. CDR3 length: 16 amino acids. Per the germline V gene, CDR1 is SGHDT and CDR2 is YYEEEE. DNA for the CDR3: TGTGCCAGCAGCTTGGGGTGGAGCGGCTCTGGAAACACCATATATTTT. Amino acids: CASSLGWSGSGNTIYF.

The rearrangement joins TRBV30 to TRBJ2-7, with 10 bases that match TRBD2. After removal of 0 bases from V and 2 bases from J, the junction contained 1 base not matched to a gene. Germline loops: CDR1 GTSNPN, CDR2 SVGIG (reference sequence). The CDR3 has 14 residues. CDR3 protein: CAWSVLAGPYEQYF. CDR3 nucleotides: TGTGCCTGGAGTGTACTAGCGGGACCCTACGAGCAGTACTTC.

This chain's CDR3 is CASSRSGTGLDEQFF. CDR3 nucleotides: TGTGCCAGCTCACGCAGCGGGACAGGTCTCGATGAGCAGTTCTTC. The chain uses TRBV18 and TRBJ2-1; weak D call: TRBD1 (8 bases). The V gene lost 4 bases and the J gene lost 8 bases, with 18 bases spanning the gap. The CDR3 runs 15 residues. Germline values: CDR1 KGHSH, CDR2 LQKENI.

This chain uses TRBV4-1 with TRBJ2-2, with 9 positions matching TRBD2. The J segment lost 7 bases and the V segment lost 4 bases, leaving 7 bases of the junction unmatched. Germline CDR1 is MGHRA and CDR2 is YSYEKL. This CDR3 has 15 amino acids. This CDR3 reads CASSPIAGDNGELFF. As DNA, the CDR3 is TGCGCCAGCAGCCCGATAGCGGGAGATAACGGGGAGCTGTTTTTT.

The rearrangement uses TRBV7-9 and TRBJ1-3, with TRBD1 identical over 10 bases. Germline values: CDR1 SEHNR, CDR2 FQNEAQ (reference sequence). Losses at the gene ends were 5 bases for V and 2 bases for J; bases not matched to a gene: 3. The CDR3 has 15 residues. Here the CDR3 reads CASSAGQGTGNTIYF. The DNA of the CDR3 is TGTGCCAGCAGCGCGGGACAGGGGACTGGAAACACCATATATTTT.